The 19 T cell receptor beta chains below were found in one sample sequenced in a study of CD8+ T cells in alopecia areata. The sequencing template was cDNA reverse transcribed from extracted RNA. Libraries were prepared by immunoSEQ multiplex PCR; TCRdb keeps only in-frame clonotypes and omits some of them. This table holds over 150,000 clones, 60% to 75% found once. The sample's treatment: oral pan-JAK inhibitor, 5-10 mg twice daily. The sequenced sample was CD4+ T cells sorted from blood, obtained at week 24, from a patient treated with tofacitinib. The receptors were sampled from a human donor with alopecia areata.

The CDR3 is CSVDHRQETQYF. The CDR3 DNA sequence: TGCAGCGTTGATCACAGACAAGAGACCCAGTACTTC. The rearrangement uses TRBV29-1 and TRBJ2-5; D gene ambiguous. CDR3 length equals 12 residues. The germline gives CDR1 SQVTM, CDR2 ANQGSEA. With 3 bases removed from V and 2 bases from J, the gap between germline ends came to 7 bases.

J is TRBJ2-7 and V is TRBV4-1; TRBD1 agrees at 7 bases. Germline V gene sequence: CDR1 MGHRA, CDR2 YSYEKL. The CDR3 spans 14 residues. Trimming took 2 bases from V and 2 from J; bases not matched to a gene: 3. In DNA form, the CDR3 reads TGCGCCAGCAGCCAACCCGGGACAGCCTACGAGCAGTACTTC. It translates to CASSQPGTAYEQYF.

The chain uses TRBV2 and TRBJ2-7; either TRBD1 or TRBD2 may supply D (5 bases each). Germline lookup yields CDR1 SNHLY and CDR2 FYNNEI. The ends were cut back, 6 bases at V and 2 bases at J, with 11 bases in the middle. The CDR3 spans 13 residues. CDR3: CASSRDQPYEQYF. The CDR3 region has the DNA TGTGCCAGCAGCCGGGACCAACCCTACGAGCAGTACTTC.

CDR3: CASSSLYEQYF. DNA of the CDR3: TGTGCCAGCAGTTCACTCTACGAGCAGTACTTC. The chain employs TRBV6-5 and TRBJ2-7; D is ambiguous. The CDR3 contains 11 residues. Per the germline V gene, CDR1 is MNHEY and CDR2 is SVGAGI. V lost 4 bases and J 3 bases, leaving 4 bases between the germline ends.

This clone was found a few times. The chain recombines TRBV30 with TRBJ1-1; the D is unclear. The germline V gene encodes CDR1 GTSNPN and CDR2 SVGIG (reference sequence). CDR3 length equals 11 residues. Deletions cut 0 bases from V and 2 bases from J, with 1 base between. Written as DNA, the CDR3 is TGTGCCTGGAGTGTAAACACTGAAGCTTTCTTT. Translated, it gives CAWSVNTEAFF. Drawing the rest from reference TRBV30 and TRBJ1-1, the complete variable domain is SQTIHQWPATLVQPVGSPLSLECTVEGTSNPNLYWYRQAAGRGLQLLFYSVGIGQISSEVPQNLSASRPQDRQFILSSKKLLLSDSGFYLCAWSVNTEAFFGQGTRLTVV.

This clone showed up just a few times. The gene calls are TRBV4-1 and TRBJ2-1; 8 bases map to TRBD1. The CDR3 length is 16 residues. Trimming cost V 7 bases and J 7 bases; bases outside gene matches: 15. Germline V CDR1 and CDR2: MGHRA, YSYEKL. CDR3 amino acids: CASTSQGGGVGNEQFF. CDR3 bases: TGCGCCAGCACCTCACAGGGGGGCGGGGTGGGGAATGAGCAGTTCTTC.

The table lists this clone with a few counts. V is TRBV4-1 and J is TRBJ2-5; D may be TRBD1 or TRBD2 (5 bases each). Per germline, CDR1 MGHRA and CDR2 YSYEKL. The germline V and J ends were trimmed by 0 bases and 4 bases, with 15 bases remaining between them. The CDR3 contains 16 residues. The CDR3 reads CASSQDGTVLLETQYF. The DNA for the CDR3 is TGCGCCAGCAGCCAAGACGGGACGGTGCTTCTAGAGACCCAGTACTTC.

This clone appeared a few times. The J gene is TRBJ2-7, the V gene TRBV29-1; perhaps TRBD2 as D (7 bases). Germline CDR1 reads SQVTM; CDR2 reads ANQGSEA. This CDR3 has 13 residues. CDR3 nucleotide sequence: TGCAGTGCGGGGGCAGGAATCTCCTACGAGCAGTACTTC. Its protein product is CSAGAGISYEQYF.

This clone showed up just a few times. The CDR3 loop is CASSEVRVNQPQHF. CDR3 DNA sequence: TGTGCCAGCAGTGAGGTTCGAGTCAATCAGCCCCAGCATTTT. The chain links TRBV6-1 to TRBJ1-5; D is unclear. Germline lookup yields CDR1 MNHNS and CDR2 SASEGT. The CDR3 has 14 residues. V lost 3 bases and J lost 3, with 9 bases in between.

The CDR3 DNA reads TGTGCCAGCAGCTTAGGGGGCCGGGTATACGAGCAGTACTTC. Protein product: CASSLGGRVYEQYF. This chain links TRBV7-2 with TRBJ2-7, with D perhaps TRBD1 (5 bases). Germline V gives CDR1 SGHTA, CDR2 FQGNSA. The V and J ends lost 1 base and 4 bases respectively, with 11 bases between them. The CDR3 has 14 amino acids.

V usage is TRBV30 and J usage is TRBJ2-5; D may correspond to TRBD1 or TRBD2 (5 bases each). The CDR3 extends over 12 amino acids. V was clipped by 4 bases and J by 1 base, with 7 bases between them. The germline V gene has CDR1 GTSNPN and CDR2 SVGIG (reference sequence). CDR3 residues: CAWMRGQETQYF. The CDR3 region has the DNA TGTGCCTGGATGAGGGGCCAAGAGACCCAGTACTTC.

This chain uses TRBV18 with TRBJ2-7; 11 nucleotides agree with TRBD2. The CDR3 runs to 16 residues. Per germline, CDR1 KGHSH and CDR2 LQKENI. J lost 4 bases, V lost 5 bases, and 10 bases had no gene match. The CDR3 sequence: CASSARTSGGQYEQYF. CDR3 nucleotides: TGTGCCAGCTCAGCCAGAACTAGCGGGGGCCAATACGAGCAGTACTTC.

The CDR3 region is CATSSRDRTDQPQHF. For the CDR3, the DNA is TGTGCCACCAGCTCCCGGGACAGAACCGATCAGCCCCAGCATTTT. The rearrangement joins TRBV15 to TRBJ1-5; 7 bases fit TRBD1. V dropped 5 bases and J dropped 5; count of bases not matched to a gene: 9. This CDR3 region has 15 residues. Germline CDR1 and CDR2: LNHNV and YYDKDF (reference sequence).

The V gene is TRBV4-1, the J gene TRBJ2-3, with 7 bases lining up with TRBD2. The germline CDR1 and CDR2 sequences are MGHRA and YSYEKL. J was trimmed by 1 base and V by 1 base; bases with no gene match: 5. This CDR3 spans 16 amino acids. CDR3 nucleotide sequence: TGCGCCAGCAGCCAAGGCATTGGGGGGGGCACAGATACGCAGTATTTT. As protein: CASSQGIGGGTDTQYF.

The chain uses TRBV30 and TRBJ1-2; 10 positions agree with TRBD1. The V gene's germline CDR1 is GTSNPN and CDR2 SVGIG (reference sequence). Trimming cost V 7 bases and J 3 bases; bases outside gene matches: 5. The length of the CDR3 is 13 residues. CDR3 loop: CAFRDRGHYGYTF. The CDR3 DNA follows: TGTGCCTTCAGGGACAGGGGACACTATGGCTACACCTTC. Filled out from reference TRBV30 and TRBJ1-2, the complete variable domain reads SQTIHQWPATLVQPVGSPLSLECTVEGTSNPNLYWYRQAAGRGLQLLFYSVGIGQISSEVPQNLSASRPQDRQFILSSKKLLLSDSGFYLCAFRDRGHYGYTFGSGTRLTVV.

V is TRBV20-1 and J is TRBJ1-2; D possibly corresponds to TRBD1 (5 bases). The V gene's germline CDR1 is DFQATT and CDR2 SNEGSKA (reference sequence). The V end lost 3 bases, the J end lost 8 bases, and 10 bases lay between the germline ends. The CDR3 runs 11 residues. CDR3 amino acids: CSASGGKGYTF. In nucleotides, the CDR3 is TGCAGTGCTAGCGGGGGGAAAGGCTACACCTTC.

V usage is TRBV30 and J usage is TRBJ1-5; D is undetermined. This CDR3 comprises 15 residues. V lost 2 bases and J lost 0, with 11 bases in between. Germline CDR1 reads GTSNPN; CDR2 reads SVGIG (reference sequence). CDR3 in amino acids: CAWSPWHNSNQPQHF. The DNA for the CDR3 is TGTGCCTGGAGTCCTTGGCACAATAGCAATCAGCCCCAGCATTTT.

The J gene is TRBJ1-4, the V gene TRBV7-2; 7 bases agree with TRBD1. The germline CDR1 and CDR2 sequences are SGHTA and FQGNSA. With 1 base clipped from V and 2 bases from J, the junction kept 1 base outside the gene matches. This CDR3 comprises 15 residues. The CDR3 loop reads CASSLGRGTNEKLFF. CDR3 nucleotides: TGTGCCAGCAGCTTAGGCAGGGGGACTAATGAAAAACTGTTTTTT.

V usage is TRBV18 and J usage is TRBJ2-5; no firm D call. V was clipped by 5 bases and J by 14 bases, with 27 bases between them. CDR1 and CDR2 from the germline V gene are KGHSH and LQKENI. The CDR3 loop spans 15 amino acids. Here the CDR3 reads CASSSETGFQDRSYF. For the CDR3, the DNA is TGTGCCAGCTCATCCGAGACCGGGTTTCAGGACCGTAGTTACTTC.